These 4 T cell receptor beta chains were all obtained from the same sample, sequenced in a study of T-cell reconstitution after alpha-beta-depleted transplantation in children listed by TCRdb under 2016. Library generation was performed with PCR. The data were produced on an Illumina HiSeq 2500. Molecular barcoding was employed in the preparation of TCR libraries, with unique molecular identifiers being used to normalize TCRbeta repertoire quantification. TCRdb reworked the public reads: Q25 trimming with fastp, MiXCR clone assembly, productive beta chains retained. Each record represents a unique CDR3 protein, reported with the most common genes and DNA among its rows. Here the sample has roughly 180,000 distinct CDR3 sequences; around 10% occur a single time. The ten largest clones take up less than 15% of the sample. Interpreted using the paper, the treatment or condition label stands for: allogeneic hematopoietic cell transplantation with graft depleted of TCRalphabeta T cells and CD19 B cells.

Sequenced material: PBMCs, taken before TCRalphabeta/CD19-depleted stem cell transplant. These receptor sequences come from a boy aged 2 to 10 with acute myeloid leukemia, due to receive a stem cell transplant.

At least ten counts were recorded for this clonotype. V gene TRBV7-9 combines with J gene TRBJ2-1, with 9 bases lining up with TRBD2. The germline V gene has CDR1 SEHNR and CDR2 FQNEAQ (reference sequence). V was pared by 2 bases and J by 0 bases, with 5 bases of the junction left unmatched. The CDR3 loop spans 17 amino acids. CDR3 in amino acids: CASSLMGREGSYNEQFF. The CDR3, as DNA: TGTGCCAGCAGCTTAATGGGGCGGGAGGGCTCCTACAATGAGCAGTTCTTC.

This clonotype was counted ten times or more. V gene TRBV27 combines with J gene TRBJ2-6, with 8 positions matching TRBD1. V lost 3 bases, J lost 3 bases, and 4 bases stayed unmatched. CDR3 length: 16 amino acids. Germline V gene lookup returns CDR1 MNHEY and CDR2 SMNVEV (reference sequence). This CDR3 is CASSFQGALGANVLTF. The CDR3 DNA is TGTGCCAGCAGTTTTCAGGGGGCGCTTGGGGCCAACGTCCTGACTTTC.

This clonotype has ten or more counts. Written as DNA, the CDR3 is TGTGCCAGCAGCCCCTCCGCAGGGGGTCAGCCCCAGCATTTT. It translates to CASSPSAGGQPQHF. V gene TRBV12-3 or TRBV12-4 combines with J gene TRBJ1-5; 7 bases are shared with TRBD1. The CDR3 runs to 14 residues. With V trimmed by 6 bases and J by 6 bases, 8 bases remained unmatched.

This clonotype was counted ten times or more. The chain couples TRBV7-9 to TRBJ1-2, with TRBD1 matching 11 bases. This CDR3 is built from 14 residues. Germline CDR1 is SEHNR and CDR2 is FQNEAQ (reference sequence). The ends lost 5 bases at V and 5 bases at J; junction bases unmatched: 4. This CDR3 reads CASSGQGAGYGYTF. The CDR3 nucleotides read TGTGCCAGCAGCGGACAGGGGGCCGGGTATGGCTACACCTTC.